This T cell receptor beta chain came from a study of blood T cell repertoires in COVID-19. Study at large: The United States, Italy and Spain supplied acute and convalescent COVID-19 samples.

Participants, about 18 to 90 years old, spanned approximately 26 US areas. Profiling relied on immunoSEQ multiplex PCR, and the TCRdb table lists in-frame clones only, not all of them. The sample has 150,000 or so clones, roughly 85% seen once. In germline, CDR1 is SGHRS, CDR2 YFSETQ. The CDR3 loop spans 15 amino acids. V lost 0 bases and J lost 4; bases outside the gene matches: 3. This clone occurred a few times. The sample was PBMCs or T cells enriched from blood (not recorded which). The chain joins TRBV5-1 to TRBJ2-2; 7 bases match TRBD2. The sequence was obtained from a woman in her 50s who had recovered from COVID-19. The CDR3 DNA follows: TGCGCCAGCAGCTTGGCGTTAGCGGGCACCGGGGAGCTGTTTTTT. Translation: CASSLALAGTGELFF.